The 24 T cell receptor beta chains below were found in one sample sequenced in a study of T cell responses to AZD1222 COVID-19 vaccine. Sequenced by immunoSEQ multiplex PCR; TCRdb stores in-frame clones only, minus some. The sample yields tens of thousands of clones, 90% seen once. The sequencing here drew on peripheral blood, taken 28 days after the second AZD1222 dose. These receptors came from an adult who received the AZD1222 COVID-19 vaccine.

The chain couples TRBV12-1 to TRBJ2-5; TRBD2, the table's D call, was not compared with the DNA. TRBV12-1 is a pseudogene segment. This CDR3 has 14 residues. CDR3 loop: CASSFSTEQETQYF. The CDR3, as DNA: TGTGCCAGCAGCTTCTCTACCGAGCAAGAGACCCAGTACTTC.

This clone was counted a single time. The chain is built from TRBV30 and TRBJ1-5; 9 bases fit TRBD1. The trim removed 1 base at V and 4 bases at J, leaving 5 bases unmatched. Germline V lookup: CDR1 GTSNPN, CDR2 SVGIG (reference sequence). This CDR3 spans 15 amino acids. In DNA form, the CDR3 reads TGTGCCTGGAGTGGGGGACAGGGCCCGAATCAGCCCCAGCATTTT. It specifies CAWSGGQGPNQPQHF.

The CDR3 coding sequence is TGTGCCAGCAGTATTCGTCAGGGGAGCTCCTACAATGAGCAGTTCTTC. Translated, it gives CASSIRQGSSYNEQFF. V is TRBV11-3 and J is TRBJ2-1; a possible D gene is TRBD1 (6 bases). Germline-derived CDR1 and CDR2 are SGHNT and YENEEA. V gave up 6 bases and J gave up 0 bases, with 15 bases separating them. The CDR3 has 16 amino acids.

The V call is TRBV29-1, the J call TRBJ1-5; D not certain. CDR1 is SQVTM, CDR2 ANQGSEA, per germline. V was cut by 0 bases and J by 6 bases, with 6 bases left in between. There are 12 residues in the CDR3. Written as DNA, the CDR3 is TGCAGCGTTGAAGATCCGGGTCAGCCCCAGCATTTT. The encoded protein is CSVEDPGQPQHF.

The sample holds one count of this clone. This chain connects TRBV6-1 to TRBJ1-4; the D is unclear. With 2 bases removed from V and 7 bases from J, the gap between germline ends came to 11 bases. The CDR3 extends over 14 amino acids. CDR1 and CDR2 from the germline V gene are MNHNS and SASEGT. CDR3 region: CASSEYGTPEKLFF. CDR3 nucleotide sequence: TGTGCCAGCAGTGAATACGGAACCCCTGAAAAACTGTTTTTT.

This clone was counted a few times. CDR3 DNA sequence: TGTGCCAGCAGTTTTAGCGGGTATAACCAAGAGACCCAGTACTTC. Amino acids: CASSFSGYNQETQYF. The V and J genes are TRBV11-2 and TRBJ2-5, with TRBD2 identical over 7 bases. CDR3 size: 15 residues. V shed 6 bases and J 0 bases; nucleotides not matched to a gene: 7. The germline CDR1 and CDR2 sequences are SGHAT and FQNNGV.

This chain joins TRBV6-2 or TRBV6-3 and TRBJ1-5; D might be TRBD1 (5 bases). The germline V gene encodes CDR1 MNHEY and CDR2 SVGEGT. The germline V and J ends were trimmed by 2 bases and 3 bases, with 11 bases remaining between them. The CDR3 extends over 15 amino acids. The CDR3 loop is CASSYRGLDNQPQHF. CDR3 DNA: TGTGCCAGCAGTTACAGGGGTTTGGACAATCAGCCCCAGCATTTT.

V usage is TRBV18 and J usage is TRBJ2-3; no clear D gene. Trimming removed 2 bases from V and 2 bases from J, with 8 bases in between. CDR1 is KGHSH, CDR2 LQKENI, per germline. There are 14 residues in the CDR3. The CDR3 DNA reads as TGTGCCAGCTCACCAAGTGCGATCACAGATACGCAGTATTTT. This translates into CASSPSAITDTQYF.

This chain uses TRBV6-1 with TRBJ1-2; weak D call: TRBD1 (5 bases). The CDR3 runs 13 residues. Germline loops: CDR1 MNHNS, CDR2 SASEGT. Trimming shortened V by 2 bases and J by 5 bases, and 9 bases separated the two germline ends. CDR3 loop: CASSERGEYGYTF. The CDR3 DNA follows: TGTGCCAGCAGTGAACGAGGGGAATATGGCTACACCTTC.

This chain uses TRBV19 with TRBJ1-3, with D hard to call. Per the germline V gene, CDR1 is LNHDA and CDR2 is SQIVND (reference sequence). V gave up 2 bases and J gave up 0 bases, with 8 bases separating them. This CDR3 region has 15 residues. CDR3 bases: TGTGCCAGTAGTATACCACCGAGCTCTGGAAACACCATATATTTT. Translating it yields CASSIPPSSGNTIYF.

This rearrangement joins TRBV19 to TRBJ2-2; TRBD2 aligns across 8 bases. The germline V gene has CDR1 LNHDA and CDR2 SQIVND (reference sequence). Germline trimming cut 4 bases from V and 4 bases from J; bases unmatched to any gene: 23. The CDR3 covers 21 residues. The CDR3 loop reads CASSTLPRRGASLGGTGELFF. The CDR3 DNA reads TGTGCCAGTAGTACCCTCCCCCGGCGGGGGGCCTCCCTCGGGGGCACCGGGGAGCTGTTTTTT.

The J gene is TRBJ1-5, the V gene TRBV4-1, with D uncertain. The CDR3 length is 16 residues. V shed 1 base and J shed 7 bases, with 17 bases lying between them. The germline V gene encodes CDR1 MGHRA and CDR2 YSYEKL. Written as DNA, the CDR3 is TGCGCCAGCAGCCAAGCTCTCGTATTGGGCCGACAGCCCCAGCATTTT. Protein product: CASSQALVLGRQPQHF.

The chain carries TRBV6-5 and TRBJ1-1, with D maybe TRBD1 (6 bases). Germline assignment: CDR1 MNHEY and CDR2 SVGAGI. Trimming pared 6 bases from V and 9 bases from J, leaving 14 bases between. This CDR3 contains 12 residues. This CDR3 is CASSSRQAQAFF. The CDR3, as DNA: TGTGCCAGCAGCTCTCGACAGGCTCAAGCTTTCTTT.

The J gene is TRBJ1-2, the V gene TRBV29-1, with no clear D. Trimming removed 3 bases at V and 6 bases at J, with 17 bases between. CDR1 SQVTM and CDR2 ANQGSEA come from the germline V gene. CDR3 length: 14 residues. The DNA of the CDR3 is TGCAGCGTTGAGGAACCGGGCCTAGCGCATGGCTACACCTTC. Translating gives CSVEEPGLAHGYTF. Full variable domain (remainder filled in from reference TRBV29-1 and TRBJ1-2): SAVISQKPSRDICQRGTSLTIQCQVDSQVTMMFWYRQQPGQSLTLIATANQGSEATYESGFVIDKFPISRPNLTFSTLTVSNMSPEDSSIYLCSVEEPGLAHGYTFGSGTRLTVV.

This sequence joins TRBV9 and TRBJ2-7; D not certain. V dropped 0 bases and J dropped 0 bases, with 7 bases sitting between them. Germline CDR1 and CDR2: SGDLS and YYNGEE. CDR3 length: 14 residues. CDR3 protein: CASSVDQDSYEQYF. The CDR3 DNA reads TGTGCCAGCAGCGTAGATCAAGACTCCTACGAGCAGTACTTC.

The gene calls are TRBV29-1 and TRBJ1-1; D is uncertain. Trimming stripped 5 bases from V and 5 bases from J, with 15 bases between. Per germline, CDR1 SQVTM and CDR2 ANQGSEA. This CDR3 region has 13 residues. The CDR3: CSVQTYRETEAFF. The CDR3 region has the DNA TGCAGCGTTCAGACTTATAGGGAGACTGAAGCTTTCTTT.

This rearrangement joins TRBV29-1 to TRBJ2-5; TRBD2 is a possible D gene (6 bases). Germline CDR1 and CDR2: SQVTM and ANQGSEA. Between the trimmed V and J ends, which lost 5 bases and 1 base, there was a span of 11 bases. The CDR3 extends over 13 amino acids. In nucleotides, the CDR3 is TGCAGCGTTAATCACGGGGGCCAAGAGACCCAGTACTTC. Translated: CSVNHGGQETQYF.

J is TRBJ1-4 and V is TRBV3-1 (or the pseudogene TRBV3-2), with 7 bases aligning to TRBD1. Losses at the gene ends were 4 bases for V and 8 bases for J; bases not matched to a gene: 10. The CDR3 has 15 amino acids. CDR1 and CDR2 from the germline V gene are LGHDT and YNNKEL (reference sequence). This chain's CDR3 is CASSRNRGADEKLFF. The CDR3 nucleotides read TGTGCCAGCAGCCGAAACAGGGGAGCGGACGAAAAACTGTTTTTT.

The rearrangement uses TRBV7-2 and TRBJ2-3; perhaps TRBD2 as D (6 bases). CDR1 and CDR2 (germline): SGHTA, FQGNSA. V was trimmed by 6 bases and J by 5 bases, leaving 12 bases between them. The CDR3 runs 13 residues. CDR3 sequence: CASREGFGDTQYF. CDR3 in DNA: TGTGCCAGCAGGGAGGGGTTTGGAGATACGCAGTATTTT.

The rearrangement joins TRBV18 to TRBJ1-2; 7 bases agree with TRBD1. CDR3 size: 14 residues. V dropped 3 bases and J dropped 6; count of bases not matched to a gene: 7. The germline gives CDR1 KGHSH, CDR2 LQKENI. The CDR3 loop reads CASSPGSTGDGYTF. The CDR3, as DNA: TGTGCCAGCTCACCCGGAAGTACAGGGGATGGCTACACCTTC.

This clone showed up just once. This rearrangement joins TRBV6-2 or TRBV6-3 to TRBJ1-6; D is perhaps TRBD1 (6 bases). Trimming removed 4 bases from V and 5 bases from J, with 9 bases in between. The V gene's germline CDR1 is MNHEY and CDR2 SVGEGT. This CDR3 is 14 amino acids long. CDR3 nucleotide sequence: TGTGCCAGCAGTTGGACAGCTAATAATTCACCCCTCCACTTT. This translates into CASSWTANNSPLHF.

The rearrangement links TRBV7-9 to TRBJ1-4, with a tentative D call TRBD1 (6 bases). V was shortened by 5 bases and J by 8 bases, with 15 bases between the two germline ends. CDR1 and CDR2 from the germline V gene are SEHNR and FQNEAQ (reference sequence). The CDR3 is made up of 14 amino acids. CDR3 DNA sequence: TGTGCCAGCAGCCATACAGGGCTAGGGGAAAAACTGTTTTTT. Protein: CASSHTGLGEKLFF. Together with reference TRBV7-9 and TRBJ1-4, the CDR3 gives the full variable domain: DTGVSQNPRHKITKRGQNVTFRCDPISEHNRLYWYRQTLGQGPEFLTYFQNEAQLEKSRLLSDRFSAERPKGSFSTLEIQRTEQGDSAMYLCASSHTGLGEKLFFGSGTQLSVL.

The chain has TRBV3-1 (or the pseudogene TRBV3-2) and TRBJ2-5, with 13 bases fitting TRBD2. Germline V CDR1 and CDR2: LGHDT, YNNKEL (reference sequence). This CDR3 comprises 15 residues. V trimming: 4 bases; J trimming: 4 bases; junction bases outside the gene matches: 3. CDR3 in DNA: TGTGCCAGCAGCCGAGGGACTAGCGGGGCAGAGACCCAGTACTTC. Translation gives CASSRGTSGAETQYF.

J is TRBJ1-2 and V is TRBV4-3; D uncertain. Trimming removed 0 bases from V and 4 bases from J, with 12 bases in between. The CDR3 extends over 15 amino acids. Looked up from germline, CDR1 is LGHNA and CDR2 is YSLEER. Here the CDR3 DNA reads TGCGCCAGCAGCCAAGATGGGGTCATACCCTATGGCTACACCTTC. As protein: CASSQDGVIPYGYTF.